This entry lists 8 T cell receptor beta chains sequenced from one sample in a study of blood T cell repertoires in COVID-19. Here immunoSEQ multiplex PCR was the method, and the copy in TCRdb shows in-frame clones only, minus some. Of some 110,000 clones in the sample, 65% to 90% were seen once. The sequencing input was peripheral blood. These receptors all stem from a man at least 80 years old with acute or convalescent COVID-19.

The chain employs TRBV28 and TRBJ1-5, with D possibly TRBD1 on 5 matching bases. Germline-derived CDR1 and CDR2 are MDHEN and SYDVKM. There are 13 residues in the CDR3. With 7 bases removed from V and 2 bases from J, the gap between germline ends came to 9 bases. CDR3 nucleotide sequence: TGTGCCAGCATCCTACAGGGCAATCAGCCCCAGCATTTT. Protein: CASILQGNQPQHF.

This rearrangement joins TRBV9 to TRBJ2-7; TRBD2 matches at 8 bases. CDR1 and CDR2 (germline): SGDLS, YYNGEE. V shed 0 bases and J 4 bases; nucleotides not matched to a gene: 6. The CDR3 loop spans 15 amino acids. Here the CDR3 DNA reads TGTGCCAGCAGCGTAGCCCCGGGAGGGCCGTACGAGCAGTACTTC. It is translated as CASSVAPGGPYEQYF. The whole variable domain, filled in from reference TRBV9 and TRBJ2-7, reads DSGVTQTPKHLITATGQRVTLRCSPRSGDLSVYWYQQSLDQGLQFLIQYYNGEERAKGNILERFSAQQFPDLHSELNLSSLELGDSALYFCASSVAPGGPYEQYFGPGTRLTVT.

In this sample, this clone turned up once. The CDR3 protein is CASSYYAGRYEQYF. CDR3 DNA sequence: TGTGCCAGCAGTTACTATGCGGGAAGATACGAGCAGTACTTC. V gene TRBV6-5 combines with J gene TRBJ2-7; the D gene is possibly TRBD2 (6 bases). The CDR3 runs to 14 residues. V shed 1 base and J shed 4 bases, with 11 bases lying between them. Germline V gene lookup returns CDR1 MNHEY and CDR2 SVGAGI.

The chain recombines TRBV5-1 with TRBJ1-1; D is unresolved. CDR1 SGHRS and CDR2 YFSETQ come from the germline V gene. Trimming removed 2 bases from V and 1 base from J, with 3 bases in between. The CDR3 runs to 12 residues. The CDR3 DNA is TGCGCCAGCAGCTTCTCGAACACTGAAGCTTTCTTT. It specifies CASSFSNTEAFF.

CDR3: CASSIRTGVYGYTF. The CDR3 nucleotides are TGTGCCAGTAGTATCCGGACAGGAGTCTATGGCTACACCTTC. This chain links TRBV19 with TRBJ1-2; TRBD1 agrees at 7 bases. The CDR3 length is 14 residues. Per the germline V gene, CDR1 is LNHDA and CDR2 is SQIVND (reference sequence). Trimming took 3 bases from V and 4 from J; bases not matched to a gene: 5.

This clone was observed a handful of times. The rearrangement links TRBV18 to TRBJ1-1; 8 nucleotides match TRBD1. In germline, CDR1 is KGHSH, CDR2 LQKENI. This CDR3 region has 16 residues. With V trimmed by 5 bases and J by 1 base, 9 bases remained unmatched. This CDR3 is CASSSGQGSRNTEAFF. The CDR3 bases are TGTGCCAGCTCATCCGGACAGGGAAGCCGGAACACTGAAGCTTTCTTT.

The chain combines TRBV4-2 with TRBJ2-1, with 10 bases matching TRBD2. CDR1 is LGHNA, CDR2 YNFKEQ, per germline. With V trimmed by 3 bases and J by 1 base, 3 bases remained unmatched. This CDR3 is built from 16 residues. The CDR3 region is CASSQVAGGSYNEQFF. The CDR3 nucleotides read TGTGCCAGCAGCCAGGTAGCGGGAGGTTCCTACAATGAGCAGTTCTTC.

This chain uses TRBV2 with TRBJ2-1, with TRBD2 identical over 7 bases. V trimming: 5 bases; J trimming: 2 bases; junction bases outside the gene matches: 18. The CDR3 sequence is 19 residues long. Germline V gives CDR1 SNHLY, CDR2 FYNNEI. The CDR3, as DNA: TGTGCCAGCAGTCTCGGTATGGGTCAGACTAGCAAGGCCTACAATGAGCAGTTCTTC. Amino acids: CASSLGMGQTSKAYNEQFF.